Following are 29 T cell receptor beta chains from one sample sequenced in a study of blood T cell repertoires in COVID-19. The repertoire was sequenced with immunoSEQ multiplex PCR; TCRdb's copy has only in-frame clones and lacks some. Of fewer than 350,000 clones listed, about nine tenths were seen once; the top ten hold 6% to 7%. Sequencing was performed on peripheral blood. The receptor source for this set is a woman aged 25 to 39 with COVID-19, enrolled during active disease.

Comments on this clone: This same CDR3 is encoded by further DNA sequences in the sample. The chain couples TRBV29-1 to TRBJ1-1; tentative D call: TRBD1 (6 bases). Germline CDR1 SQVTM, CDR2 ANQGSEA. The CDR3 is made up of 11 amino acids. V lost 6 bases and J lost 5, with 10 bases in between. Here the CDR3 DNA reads TGCAGCGTACAGGGTGGGACTGAAGCTTTCTTT. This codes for CSVQGGTEAFF.

Written as DNA, the CDR3 is TGTGCCAGCAGCTTAGAAGGGACAGGGGGAGGAGGCTACACCTTC. Protein sequence: CASSLEGTGGGGYTF. The chain is built from TRBV7-2 and TRBJ1-2, with 11 nucleotides matching TRBD1. This CDR3 has 15 residues. The V and J ends lost 1 base and 8 bases, in that order; junction bases with no gene match: 6. Germline V CDR1 and CDR2: SGHTA, FQGNSA. Using reference TRBV7-2 and TRBJ1-2 for the parts outside the CDR3, the full variable domain is GAGVSQSPSNKVTEKGKDVELRCDPISGHTALYWYRQSLGQGLEFLIYFQGNSAPDKSGLPSDRFSAERTGGSVSTLTIQRTQQEDSAVYLCASSLEGTGGGGYTFGSGTRLTVV.

CDR3 bases: TGTGCCAGCAGCCAACAGGCAGCGGGGAACAATGAGCAGTTCTTC. Translating it yields CASSQQAAGNNEQFF. This chain joins TRBV3-1 (or the pseudogene TRBV3-2) and TRBJ2-1, with 7 bases aligning to TRBD2. V gave up 2 bases and J gave up 5 bases; unmatched junction bases: 6. CDR1 and CDR2 (germline): LGHDT, YNNKEL (reference sequence). The CDR3 is 15 amino acids.

The CDR3 DNA follows: TGCGCCAGCCGACTGACCGTTTCCACTGAAGCTTTCTTT. Translated: CASRLTVSTEAFF. V usage is TRBV5-1 and J usage is TRBJ1-1; D call uncertain. The V gene lost 7 bases and the J gene lost 4 bases, with 14 bases spanning the gap. The germline gives CDR1 SGHRS, CDR2 YFSETQ. CDR3 length: 13 amino acids.

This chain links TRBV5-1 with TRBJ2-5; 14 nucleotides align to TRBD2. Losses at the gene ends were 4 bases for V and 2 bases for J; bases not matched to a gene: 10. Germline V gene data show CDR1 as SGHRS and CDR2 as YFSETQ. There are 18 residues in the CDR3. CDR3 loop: CASSTGTSGRPWQETQYF. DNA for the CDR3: TGCGCCAGCAGCACCGGGACTAGCGGGAGACCTTGGCAAGAGACCCAGTACTTC.

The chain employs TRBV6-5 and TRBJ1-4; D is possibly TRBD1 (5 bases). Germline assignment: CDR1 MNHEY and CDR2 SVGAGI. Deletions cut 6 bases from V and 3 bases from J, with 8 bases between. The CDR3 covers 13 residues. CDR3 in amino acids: CASRRQPNEKLFF. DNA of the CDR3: TGTGCCAGCAGAAGACAGCCTAATGAAAAACTGTTTTTT.

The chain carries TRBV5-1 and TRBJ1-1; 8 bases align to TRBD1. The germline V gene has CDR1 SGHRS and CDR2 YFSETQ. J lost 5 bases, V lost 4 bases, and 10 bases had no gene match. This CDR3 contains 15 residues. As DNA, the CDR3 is TGCGCCAGCAGCCAGAGAGACAGGGGAACAACTGAAGCTTTCTTT. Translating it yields CASSQRDRGTTEAFF.

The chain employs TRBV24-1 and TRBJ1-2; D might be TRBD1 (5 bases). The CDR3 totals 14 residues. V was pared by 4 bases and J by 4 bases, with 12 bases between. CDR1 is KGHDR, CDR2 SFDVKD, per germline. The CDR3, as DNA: TGTGCCACCAGTGAGGGGGGAGCAATCTATGGCTACACCTTC. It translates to CATSEGGAIYGYTF.

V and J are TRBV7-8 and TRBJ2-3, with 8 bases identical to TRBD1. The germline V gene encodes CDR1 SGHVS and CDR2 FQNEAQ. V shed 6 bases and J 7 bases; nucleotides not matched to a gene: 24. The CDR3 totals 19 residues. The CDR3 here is CASRPGTGTGETAPYTQYF. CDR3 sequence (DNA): TGTGCCAGCAGGCCCGGGACCGGGACAGGAGAAACCGCGCCTTATACGCAGTATTTT.

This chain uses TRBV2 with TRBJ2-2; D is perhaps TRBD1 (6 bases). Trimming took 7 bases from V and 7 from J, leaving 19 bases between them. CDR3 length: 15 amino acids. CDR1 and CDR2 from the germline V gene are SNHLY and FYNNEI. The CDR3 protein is CASNTGIEEIGELFF. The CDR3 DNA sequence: TGTGCCAGCAATACAGGGATCGAGGAGATCGGGGAGCTGTTTTTT.

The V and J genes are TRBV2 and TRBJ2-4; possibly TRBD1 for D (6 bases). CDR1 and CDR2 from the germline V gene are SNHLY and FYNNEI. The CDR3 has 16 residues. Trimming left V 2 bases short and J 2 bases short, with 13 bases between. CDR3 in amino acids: CASSEIQGRTKNIQYF. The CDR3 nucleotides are TGTGCCAGCAGTGAAATACAGGGACGTACCAAAAACATTCAGTACTTC.

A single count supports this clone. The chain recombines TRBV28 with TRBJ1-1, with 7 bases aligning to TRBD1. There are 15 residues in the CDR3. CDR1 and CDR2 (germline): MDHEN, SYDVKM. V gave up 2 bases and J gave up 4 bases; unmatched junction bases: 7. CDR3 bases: TGTGCCAGCAGTTTAAGGACAGGCCGAGGCACTGAAGCTTTCTTT. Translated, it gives CASSLRTGRGTEAFF. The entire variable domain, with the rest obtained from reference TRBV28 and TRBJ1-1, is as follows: DVKVTQSSRYLVKRTGEKVFLECVQDMDHENMFWYRQDPGLGLRLIYFSYDVKMKEKGDIPEGYSVSREKKERFSLILESASTNQTSMYLCASSLRTGRGTEAFFGQGTRLTVV.

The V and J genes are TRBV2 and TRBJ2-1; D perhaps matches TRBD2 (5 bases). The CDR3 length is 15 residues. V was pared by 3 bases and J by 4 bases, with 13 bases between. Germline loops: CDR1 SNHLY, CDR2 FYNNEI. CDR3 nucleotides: TGTGCCAGCAGTGAGAGGGCAGTTGGTTACAATGAGCAGTTCTTC. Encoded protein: CASSERAVGYNEQFF. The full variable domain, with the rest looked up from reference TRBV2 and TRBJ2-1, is EPEVTQTPSHQVTQMGQEVILRCVPISNHLYFYWYRQILGQKVEFLVSFYNNEISEKSEIFDDQFSVERPDGSNFTLKIRSTKLEDSAMYFCASSERAVGYNEQFFGPGTRLTVL.

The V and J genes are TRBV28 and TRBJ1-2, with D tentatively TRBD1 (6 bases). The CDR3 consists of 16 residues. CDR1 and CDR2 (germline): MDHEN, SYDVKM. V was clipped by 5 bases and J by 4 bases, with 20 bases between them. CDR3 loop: CASSPVQGITPYGYTF. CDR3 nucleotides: TGTGCCAGCAGTCCCGTACAGGGTATAACTCCCTATGGCTACACCTTC.

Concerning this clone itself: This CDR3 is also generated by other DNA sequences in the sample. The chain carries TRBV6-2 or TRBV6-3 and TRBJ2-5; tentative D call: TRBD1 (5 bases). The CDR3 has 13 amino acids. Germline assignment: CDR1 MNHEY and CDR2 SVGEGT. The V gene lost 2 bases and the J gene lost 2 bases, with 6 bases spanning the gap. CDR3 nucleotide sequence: TGTGCCAGCAGTTACAGGGGTCAAGAGACCCAGTACTTC. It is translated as CASSYRGQETQYF.

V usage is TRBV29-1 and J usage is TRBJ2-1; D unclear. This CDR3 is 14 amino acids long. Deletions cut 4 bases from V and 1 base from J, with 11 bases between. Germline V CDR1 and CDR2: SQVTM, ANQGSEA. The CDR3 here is CSVVGGESYNEQFF. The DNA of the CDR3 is TGCAGCGTTGTAGGTGGAGAGTCCTACAATGAGCAGTTCTTC.

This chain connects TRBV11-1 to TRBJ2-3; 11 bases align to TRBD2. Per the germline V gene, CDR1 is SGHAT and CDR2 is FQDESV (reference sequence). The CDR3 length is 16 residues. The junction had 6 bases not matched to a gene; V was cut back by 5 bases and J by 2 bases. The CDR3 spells CASSPQGLADTDTQYF. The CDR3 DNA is TGTGCCAGCAGCCCTCAGGGACTAGCGGACACAGATACGCAGTATTTT.

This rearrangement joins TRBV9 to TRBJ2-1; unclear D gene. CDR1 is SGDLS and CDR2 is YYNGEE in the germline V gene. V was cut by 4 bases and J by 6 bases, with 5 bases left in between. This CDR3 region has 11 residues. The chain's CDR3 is CASSTANEQFF. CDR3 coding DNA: TGTGCCAGCAGCACAGCCAATGAGCAGTTCTTC.

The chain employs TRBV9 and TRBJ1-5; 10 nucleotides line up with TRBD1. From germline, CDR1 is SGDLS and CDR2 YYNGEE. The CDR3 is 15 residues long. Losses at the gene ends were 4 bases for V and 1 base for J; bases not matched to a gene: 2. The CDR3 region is CASSLGQGSNQPQHF. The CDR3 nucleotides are TGTGCCAGCAGCTTGGGACAGGGGAGCAATCAGCCCCAGCATTTT.

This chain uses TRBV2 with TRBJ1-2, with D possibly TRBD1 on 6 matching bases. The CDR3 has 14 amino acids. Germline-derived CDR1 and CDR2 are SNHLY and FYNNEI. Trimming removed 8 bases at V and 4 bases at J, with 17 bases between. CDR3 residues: CASLPGQIIYGYTF. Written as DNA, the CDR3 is TGTGCCAGCTTACCCGGACAGATCATCTATGGCTACACCTTC.

Written as DNA, the CDR3 is TGTGCCAGCAGTTTAGACAGTTCCTACAATGAGCAGTTCTTC. Translated, it gives CASSLDSSYNEQFF. The chain is built from TRBV27 and TRBJ2-1; D possibly corresponds to TRBD1 (5 bases). Per the germline V gene, CDR1 is MNHEY and CDR2 is SMNVEV (reference sequence). V was pared by 2 bases and J by 1 base, with 6 bases between. The CDR3 totals 14 residues.

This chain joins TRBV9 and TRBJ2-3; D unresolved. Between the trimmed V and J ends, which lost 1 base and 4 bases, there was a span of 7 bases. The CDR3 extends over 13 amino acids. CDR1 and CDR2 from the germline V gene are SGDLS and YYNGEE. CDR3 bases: TGTGCCAGCAGCGTACCTCCGGCAGATACGCAGTATTTT. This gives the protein CASSVPPADTQYF.

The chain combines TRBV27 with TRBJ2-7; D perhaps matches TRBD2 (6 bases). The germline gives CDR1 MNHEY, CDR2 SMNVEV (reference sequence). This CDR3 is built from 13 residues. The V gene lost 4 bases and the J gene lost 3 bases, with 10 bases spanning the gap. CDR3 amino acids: CASSYGTGYEQYF. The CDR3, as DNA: TGTGCCAGCAGTTACGGGACTGGCTACGAGCAGTACTTC.

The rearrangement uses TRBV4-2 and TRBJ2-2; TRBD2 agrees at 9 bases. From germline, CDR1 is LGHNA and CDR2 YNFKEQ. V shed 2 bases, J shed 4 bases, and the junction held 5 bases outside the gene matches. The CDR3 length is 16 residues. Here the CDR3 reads CASSQKRLAATGELFF. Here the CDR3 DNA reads TGTGCCAGCAGCCAAAAGAGACTAGCGGCCACCGGGGAGCTGTTTTTT.

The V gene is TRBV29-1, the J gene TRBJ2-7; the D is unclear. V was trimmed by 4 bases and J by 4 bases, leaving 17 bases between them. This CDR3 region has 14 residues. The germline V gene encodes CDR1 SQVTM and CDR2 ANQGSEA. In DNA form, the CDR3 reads TGCAGCGTTGTTCCCCTCGGTCCCTATTACGAGCAGTACTTC. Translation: CSVVPLGPYYEQYF.

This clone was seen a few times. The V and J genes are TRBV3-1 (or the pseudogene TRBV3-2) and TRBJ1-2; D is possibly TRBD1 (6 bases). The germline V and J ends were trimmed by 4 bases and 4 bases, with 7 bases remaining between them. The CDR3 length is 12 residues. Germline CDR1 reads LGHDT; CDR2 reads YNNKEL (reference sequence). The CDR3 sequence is CASSLDSYGYTF. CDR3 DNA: TGTGCCAGCAGCCTGGACAGCTATGGCTACACCTTC.

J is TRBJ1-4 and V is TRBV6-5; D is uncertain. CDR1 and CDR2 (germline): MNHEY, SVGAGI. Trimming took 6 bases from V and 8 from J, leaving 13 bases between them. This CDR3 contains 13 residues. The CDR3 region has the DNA TGTGCCAGCAGCCTGTTATCGGGAGAAAAACTGTTTTTT. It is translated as CASSLLSGEKLFF.

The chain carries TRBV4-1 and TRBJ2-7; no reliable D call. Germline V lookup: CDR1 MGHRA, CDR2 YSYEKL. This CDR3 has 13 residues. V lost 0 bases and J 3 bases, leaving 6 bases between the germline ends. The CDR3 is CASSQDHGYEQYF. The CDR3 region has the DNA TGCGCCAGCAGCCAAGACCACGGCTACGAGCAGTACTTC.

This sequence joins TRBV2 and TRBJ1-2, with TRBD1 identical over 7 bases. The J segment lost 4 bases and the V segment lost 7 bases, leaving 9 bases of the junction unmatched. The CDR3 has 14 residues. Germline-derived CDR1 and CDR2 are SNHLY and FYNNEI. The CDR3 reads CASTKEGAGYGYTF. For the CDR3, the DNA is TGTGCCAGCACCAAGGAGGGGGCGGGCTATGGCTACACCTTC. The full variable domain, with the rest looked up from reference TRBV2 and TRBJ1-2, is EPEVTQTPSHQVTQMGQEVILRCVPISNHLYFYWYRQILGQKVEFLVSFYNNEISEKSEIFDDQFSVERPDGSNFTLKIRSTKLEDSAMYFCASTKEGAGYGYTFGSGTRLTVV.